Given below is one T cell receptor (beta chain) in context. Its antigen is not identified. J gave up 9 bases and V 1 base, and 6 bases lay outside the gene matches. The CDR3 covers 13 residues. The germline V gene has CDR1 SGDLS and CDR2 YYNGEE. This entry belongs to a study of T cells in localized non-small cell lung cancer. Whole-study results and caveats: There were a median roughly 59 of the top 100 tumor clones appearing in adjacent lung. Sequencing was limited to one tumor region, leaving the possibility of heterogeneity open.

The method was immunoSEQ multiplex PCR; TCRdb's version includes in-frame clones alone and lacks a portion of them. The data contain about 54,000 clones, approximately 83% of them seen just once; the ten biggest clones take up about 20%. The V and J genes are TRBV9 and TRBJ2-7, with 8 bases matching TRBD1. The TCR sequence derives from a female donor over 55 with stage II squamous cell lung carcinoma. Sequenced material: peripheral blood, taken before any cancer treatment. The CDR3 coding sequence is TGTGCCAGCAGCGTACAGGACAGGGATGGGCAGTACTTC. This codes for CASSVQDRDGQYF.